Listed below are T cell receptor beta chains from one sample, sequenced in a study of T cells in Graves' hyperthyroidism and ophthalmopathy. TCRdb re-analysed the multiplex PCR reads in MiXCR, keeping a single row per CDR3 protein. Here the sample spans hundreds of thousands of distinct CDR3 sequences, 38% being singletons. The sequenced sample was blood. The receptor set was obtained from a young man with Graves' hyperthyroidism. CDR3s include the opening cysteine and the closing phenylalanine or tryptophan. The order of the fields is CDR3 DNA, CDR3 protein, J gene, V gene, clone size, D gene. A D gene is named only where the DNA matches it firmly. Not every row has a clone size; where given, it reads once, few, many or a size class.

CDR3nt: TGTGCCAGCAGCTTCGACGTCCAAGAGACCCAGTACTTC
CDR3aa: CASSFDVQETQYF
j_gene: TRBJ2-5
v_gene: TRBV11-2
abundance: few
d_gene: .

CDR3nt: TGTGCCAGCAGCTTAGGTAGCGGGAGCTCCGAGCAGTACTTC
CDR3aa: CASSLGSGSSEQYF
j_gene: TRBJ2-7
v_gene: TRBV7-9
abundance: .
d_gene: TRBD2

CDR3nt: TGTGCCAGCAGCTCCGAGCCACTCTTGGGGACCCAGTACTTC
CDR3aa: CASSSEPLLGTQYF
j_gene: TRBJ2-5
v_gene: TRBV7-9
abundance: .
d_gene: .

CDR3nt: TGTGCCAGCAGCACTGGGATCAGCGATTCACCCCTCCACTTT
CDR3aa: CASSTGISDSPLHF
j_gene: TRBJ1-6
v_gene: TRBV5-4
abundance: many
d_gene: .

CDR3nt: TGTGCCAGTAGTATGAAGAGAGATCAGCCCCAGCATTTT
CDR3aa: CASSMKRDQPQHF
j_gene: TRBJ1-5
v_gene: TRBV19
abundance: many
d_gene: .

CDR3nt: TGTGCCAGCAGTTTTTCCAGAGTGTACACTGAAGCTTTCTTT
CDR3aa: CASSFSRVYTEAFF
j_gene: TRBJ1-1
v_gene: TRBV12-3/TRBV12-4
abundance: many
d_gene: .

CDR3nt: TGTGCCAGCAGCGTGGGGCACGAGCAGTACTTC
CDR3aa: CASSVGHEQYF
j_gene: TRBJ2-7
v_gene: TRBV9
abundance: many
d_gene: .

CDR3nt: TGTGCCGGCAGTTTTGAAGCGGGGGGGCCGCGCACCGGGGAGCTGTTTTTT
CDR3aa: CAGSFEAGGPRTGELFF
j_gene: TRBJ2-2
v_gene: TRBV12-3/TRBV12-4
abundance: .
d_gene: TRBD2

CDR3nt: TGTGCCATCAGTGAGGGGACTAGCGAAATCTACGAGCAGTACTTC
CDR3aa: CAISEGTSEIYEQYF
j_gene: TRBJ2-7
v_gene: TRBV10-3
abundance: many
d_gene: TRBD2

CDR3nt: TGTGCCAGCGAAGTTACAGCCGCCTACGAGCAGTACTTC
CDR3aa: CASEVTAAYEQYF
j_gene: TRBJ2-7
v_gene: TRBV6-5
abundance: .
d_gene: .

CDR3nt: TGTGCCAGCAGTTCTCCGACCTCCTACGAGCAGTACTTC
CDR3aa: CASSSPTSYEQYF
j_gene: TRBJ2-7
v_gene: TRBV7-9
abundance: many
d_gene: .

CDR3nt: TGTGCCAGCAGCTTCCGGGCGGATACGCAGTATTTT
CDR3aa: CASSFRADTQYF
j_gene: TRBJ2-3
v_gene: TRBV7-3
abundance: .
d_gene: .

CDR3nt: TGCAGCGTTGTAATGGGGTGGCCGGGCGGGGAGCTGTTTTTT
CDR3aa: CSVVMGWPGGELFF
j_gene: TRBJ2-2
v_gene: TRBV29-1
abundance: .
d_gene: .

CDR3nt: TGTGCCAGCAGCCACCAAGGACAGGGGGAACAGACCCAGTACTTC
CDR3aa: CASSHQGQGEQTQYF
j_gene: TRBJ2-5
v_gene: TRBV5-4
abundance: .
d_gene: TRBD1

CDR3nt: TGTGCCAGCAGCTTAGCGTATGGGGTTGGGGCTTTCTTT
CDR3aa: CASSLAYGVGAFF
j_gene: TRBJ1-1
v_gene: TRBV7-8
abundance: many
d_gene: .

CDR3nt: TGTGCCATCAGTGAGCGGTCCGGGACAGTCTATGGCTACACCTTC
CDR3aa: CAISERSGTVYGYTF
j_gene: TRBJ1-2
v_gene: TRBV10-3
abundance: .
d_gene: TRBD1

CDR3nt: TGCGCCAGCAGCTGGACAGGGTTAAACTCTGGGGCCAACGTCCTGACCTTC
CDR3aa: CASSWTGLNSGANVLTF
j_gene: TRBJ2-6
v_gene: TRBV5-8
abundance: .
d_gene: TRBD1

CDR3nt: TGTGCCAGCAGCCCGTCACCGGGACACGTCTCTGGAAACACCATATATTTT
CDR3aa: CASSPSPGHVSGNTIYF
j_gene: TRBJ1-3
v_gene: TRBV7-6
abundance: .
d_gene: .

CDR3nt: TGTGCCAGCAGCGTAGCCACAGGAGCTGGCTACACCTTC
CDR3aa: CASSVATGAGYTF
j_gene: TRBJ1-2
v_gene: TRBV9
abundance: many
d_gene: .

CDR3nt: TGCGCCAGCAGCCAAGCCAGGTCTTACTACATGAACACTGAAGCTTTCTTT
CDR3aa: CASSQARSYYMNTEAFF
j_gene: TRBJ1-1
v_gene: TRBV4-3
abundance: few
d_gene: .

CDR3nt: TGTGCCAGCAGTCGGGGGGGGCAGTACTTC
CDR3aa: CASSRGGQYF
j_gene: TRBJ2-7
v_gene: TRBV2
abundance: few
d_gene: TRBD2

CDR3nt: TGTGCCAGCAGCCCGCGGACAGGAGAGAATTCACCCCTCCACTTT
CDR3aa: CASSPRTGENSPLHF
j_gene: TRBJ1-6
v_gene: TRBV7-9
abundance: many
d_gene: TRBD1

CDR3nt: TGCGCCAGCAGCTTGGCGCAGGGGTATGAAGCTTTCTTT
CDR3aa: CASSLAQGYEAFF
j_gene: TRBJ1-1
v_gene: TRBV5-1
abundance: .
d_gene: .

CDR3nt: TGTGCCACCACAGGGACAGGGGTCGACACCGGGGAGCTGTTTTTT
CDR3aa: CATTGTGVDTGELFF
j_gene: TRBJ2-2
v_gene: TRBV19
abundance: few
d_gene: TRBD1

CDR3nt: TGCAGTGCTAGAGATACTAGCGGGGGGCCCTACTCCTACGAGCAGTACTTC
CDR3aa: CSARDTSGGPYSYEQYF
j_gene: TRBJ2-7
v_gene: TRBV20-1
abundance: .
d_gene: TRBD2

CDR3nt: TGTGCCAGCAGGGGTAGCGGGAGATCAACCGGGGAGCTGTTTTTT
CDR3aa: CASRGSGRSTGELFF
j_gene: TRBJ2-2
v_gene: TRBV2
abundance: .
d_gene: TRBD2